Listed below are T cell receptor beta chains from one sample, sequenced in a study of CD4 T cells in relation to SARS-CoV-2 and coronaviruses. Which antigens these TCRs recognize remains unknown. Only in-frame clones appear in the TCRdb table, and some are missing; sequencing was by immunoSEQ multiplex PCR. The sample shows about 17,000 clones, 79% of them seen only once. Sequences were obtained from CD4+ T cells from PBMCs, cultured in vitro. Receptors were obtained from a human donor in good health. Each CDR3 is given with its conserved first and last residue. A D gene is named only where the DNA matches it firmly. The listing skips clone size in some rows; elsewhere it reads once, few, many or a size class.

clone_size: NA
j_call: TRBJ1-2
d_call: TRBD1
v_call: TRBV5-8
cdr3_nt: TGTGCCAGCAGCGCCAATGACAGGGAACTCTATGGCTACACCTTC
cdr3_aa: CASSANDRELYGYTF

clone_size: NA
j_call: TRBJ1-2
d_call: NA
v_call: TRBV12-3/TRBV12-4
cdr3_nt: TGTGCCATCCTCTCAGGGGAAGGTGGCTACACCTTC
cdr3_aa: CAILSGEGGYTF

clone_size: NA
j_call: TRBJ1-6
d_call: NA
v_call: TRBV4-3
cdr3_nt: TGCGCCAGCAGCCAAGATAGTTCTAGCTCCTATAATTCACCCCTCCACTTT
cdr3_aa: CASSQDSSSSYNSPLHF

clone_size: few
j_call: TRBJ2-7
d_call: TRBD1
v_call: TRBV6-2/TRBV6-3
cdr3_nt: TGTGCCAGCAGTTACGCAATGCCCGGGACAGTCATCTCCTACGAGCAGTACTTC
cdr3_aa: CASSYAMPGTVISYEQYF

clone_size: NA
j_call: TRBJ1-3
d_call: NA
v_call: TRBV2
cdr3_nt: TGTGCCAGCAGGTTTCGCGTCAGTCGGTCTGGAAACACCATATATTTT
cdr3_aa: CASRFRVSRSGNTIYF

clone_size: NA
j_call: TRBJ1-1
d_call: TRBD1
v_call: TRBV10-3
cdr3_nt: TGTGCCATCAGACGGTCAGGGGGCACTGAAGCTTTCTTT
cdr3_aa: CAIRRSGGTEAFF

clone_size: NA
j_call: TRBJ2-3
d_call: TRBD1
v_call: TRBV2
cdr3_nt: TGTGCCAGCACCAGGGGGCGCACAGATACGCAGTATTTT
cdr3_aa: CASTRGRTDTQYF

clone_size: NA
j_call: TRBJ1-1
d_call: TRBD1
v_call: TRBV5-4
cdr3_nt: TGTGCCAGCAGCACCGCCGGGACAGGGGGCAACACTGAAGCTTTCTTT
cdr3_aa: CASSTAGTGGNTEAFF

clone_size: NA
j_call: TRBJ1-1
d_call: NA
v_call: TRBV7-8
cdr3_nt: TGTGCCAGCAGCTGGGGGACGAATGAAGCTTTCTTT
cdr3_aa: CASSWGTNEAFF

clone_size: NA
j_call: TRBJ2-3
d_call: NA
v_call: TRBV5-1
cdr3_nt: TGCGCCAGCACCGGGAGTGCTGACACAGATACGCAGTATTTT
cdr3_aa: CASTGSADTDTQYF

clone_size: NA
j_call: TRBJ2-7
d_call: NA
v_call: TRBV4-1
cdr3_nt: TGCGCCAGCAGCCTTTCGGGACCGCTCGAGCAGTACTTC
cdr3_aa: CASSLSGPLEQYF

clone_size: NA
j_call: TRBJ1-3
d_call: NA
v_call: TRBV7-9
cdr3_nt: TGTGCCAGCAGCCCATCGTCTGGAAACACCATATATTTT
cdr3_aa: CASSPSSGNTIYF

clone_size: once
j_call: TRBJ1-5
d_call: NA
v_call: TRBV7-2
cdr3_nt: TGTGCCAGCAGCCCAGACATCACGAGCAATCAGCCCCAGCATTTT
cdr3_aa: CASSPDITSNQPQHF

clone_size: once
j_call: TRBJ1-1
d_call: NA
v_call: TRBV6-5
cdr3_nt: TGTGCCAGCAGCTCAGAAAGGAAAGCTTTCTTT
cdr3_aa: CASSSERKAFF

clone_size: NA
j_call: TRBJ2-3
d_call: TRBD2
v_call: TRBV7-3
cdr3_nt: TGTGCCAGCAGCTTATCCCAGACTAGCGGGAAAGATACGCAGTATTTT
cdr3_aa: CASSLSQTSGKDTQYF

clone_size: few
j_call: TRBJ1-1
d_call: TRBD1
v_call: TRBV29-1
cdr3_nt: TGCAGCACAAGGACAGGGGGCAACACTGAAGCTTTCTTT
cdr3_aa: CSTRTGGNTEAFF

clone_size: NA
j_call: TRBJ2-7
d_call: NA
v_call: TRBV5-1
cdr3_nt: TGCGCCAGCAGTCCTCCGGGACCCGCGGGGGAGCAGTACTTC
cdr3_aa: CASSPPGPAGEQYF

clone_size: NA
j_call: TRBJ1-3
d_call: TRBD1
v_call: TRBV2
cdr3_nt: TGTGCCAGCAGAGTGGACAGGGAACCCGGAAACACCATATATTTT
cdr3_aa: CASRVDREPGNTIYF

clone_size: NA
j_call: TRBJ2-2
d_call: TRBD1
v_call: TRBV5-8
cdr3_nt: TGTGCCAGCAGCTTGCACAGGGGATACACCGGGGAGCTGTTTTTT
cdr3_aa: CASSLHRGYTGELFF

clone_size: few
j_call: TRBJ2-1
d_call: NA
v_call: TRBV7-9
cdr3_nt: TGTGCCAGCAGTCTCAAGGGGTCGAGGTACAATGAGCAGTTCTTC
cdr3_aa: CASSLKGSRYNEQFF

clone_size: NA
j_call: TRBJ2-3
d_call: NA
v_call: TRBV5-1
cdr3_nt: TGCGCCAGCAGCTTAATGGGGTTGGGGGATACGCAGTATTTT
cdr3_aa: CASSLMGLGDTQYF

clone_size: NA
j_call: TRBJ2-7
d_call: NA
v_call: TRBV12-5
cdr3_nt: TGTGCTAGTGGTTTGATTTACAGCCGCTCCCCCCCCTACGAGCAGTACTTC
cdr3_aa: CASGLIYSRSPPYEQYF

clone_size: NA
j_call: TRBJ2-7
d_call: TRBD2
v_call: TRBV7-2
cdr3_nt: TGTGCCAGCAGCTTAGTCGCGGGAGGGGGCTACGAGCAGTACTTC
cdr3_aa: CASSLVAGGGYEQYF

clone_size: NA
j_call: TRBJ2-6
d_call: TRBD1
v_call: TRBV7-9
cdr3_nt: TGTGCCAGCAGCTTACACCGGGGAGAGGGGGCGGTGGGGGCCAACGTCCTGACTTTC
cdr3_aa: CASSLHRGEGAVGANVLTF

clone_size: NA
j_call: TRBJ1-1
d_call: NA
v_call: TRBV20-1
cdr3_nt: TGCAGTGCTAGTGTTCACCAGAACACTGAAGCTTTCTTT
cdr3_aa: CSASVHQNTEAFF

clone_size: once
j_call: TRBJ2-5
d_call: NA
v_call: TRBV9
cdr3_nt: TGTGCCAGCAGCGTAGCTGGCGGACTCCAAGAGACCCAGTACTTC
cdr3_aa: CASSVAGGLQETQYF

clone_size: NA
j_call: TRBJ2-7
d_call: TRBD2
v_call: TRBV4-1
cdr3_nt: TGCGCCAGCAGTCCCACCTGGACTAGCGACTCCTACGAGCAGTACTTC
cdr3_aa: CASSPTWTSDSYEQYF

clone_size: NA
j_call: TRBJ2-3
d_call: NA
v_call: TRBV7-2
cdr3_nt: TGTGCCAGCAGCACCGCCAGCCAGAAGGATACGCAGTATTTT
cdr3_aa: CASSTASQKDTQYF

clone_size: once
j_call: TRBJ2-7
d_call: TRBD2
v_call: TRBV4-3
cdr3_nt: TGCGCCAGCAGCCAAGTAATAGGTACTAGCGAAACTTACTTC
cdr3_aa: CASSQVIGTSETYF